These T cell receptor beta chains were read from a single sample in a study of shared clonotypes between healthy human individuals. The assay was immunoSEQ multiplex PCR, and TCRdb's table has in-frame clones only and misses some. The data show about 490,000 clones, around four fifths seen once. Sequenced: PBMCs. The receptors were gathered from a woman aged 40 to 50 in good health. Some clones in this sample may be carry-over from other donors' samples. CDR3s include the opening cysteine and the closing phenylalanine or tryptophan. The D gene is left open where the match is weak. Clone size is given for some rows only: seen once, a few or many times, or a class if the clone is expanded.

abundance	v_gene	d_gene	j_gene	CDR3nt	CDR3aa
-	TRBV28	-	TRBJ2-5	TGTGCCAGCAGTTTAAGGGGCCGCCCCGAGACCCAGTACTTC	CASSLRGRPETQYF
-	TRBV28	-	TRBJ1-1	TGTGCCAGCAGCGGAGGACATCTGAACACTGAAGCTTTCTTT	CASSGGHLNTEAFF
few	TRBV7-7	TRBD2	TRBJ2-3	TGTGCTAGCAGCCCGGAAATTAGCGGGGTGCAGTATTTT	CASSPEISGVQYF
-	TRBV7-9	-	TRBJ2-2	TGTGCCAGCAGCTTACCAGGCCCCGGGGAGCTGTTTTTT	CASSLPGPGELFF
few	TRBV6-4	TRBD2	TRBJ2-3	TGTGCCAGCAGCCCGGGACTAGCGGGAGGAGGCGATACGCAGTATTTT	CASSPGLAGGGDTQYF
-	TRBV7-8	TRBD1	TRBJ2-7	TGTGCCAGCAGCCCAGACAGGGTCCCCTACGAGCAGTACTTC	CASSPDRVPYEQYF
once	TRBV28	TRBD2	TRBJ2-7	TGTGCCAGCAGTTTATTTAGGTTGGCTAGCGGGAGGGCTGGCGAGCAGTACTTC	CASSLFRLASGRAGEQYF
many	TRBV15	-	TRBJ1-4	TGTGCCACCAGCAGAGATCTCAGGGAGCGACTGTTTTTT	CATSRDLRERLFF
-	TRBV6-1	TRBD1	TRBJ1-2	TGTGCCAGCAGTGAAGGGGGACAGCGTTATGGCTACACCTTC	CASSEGGQRYGYTF
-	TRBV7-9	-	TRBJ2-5	TGTGCCAGCAGCTGGGGCGAGACCCAGTACTTC	CASSWGETQYF
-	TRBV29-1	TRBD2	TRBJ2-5	TGCAGCGTTGAATTGCGGGAGAAGGCGGAGACCCAGTACTTC	CSVELREKAETQYF
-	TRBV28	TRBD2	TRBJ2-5	TGTGCCAGCAAGTCTCAACCACTAGCGTCAGTACAAGAGACCCAGTACTTC	CASKSQPLASVQETQYF
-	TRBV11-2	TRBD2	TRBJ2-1	TGTGCCAGCAGCCCTAGCGGGGGGGGCGGTGAGCAGTTCTTC	CASSPSGGGGEQFF
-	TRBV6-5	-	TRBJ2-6	TGTGCCAGCAGTTACTCCCGTTTCTCTGGGGCCAACGTCCTGACTTTC	CASSYSRFSGANVLTF
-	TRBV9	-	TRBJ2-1	TGTGCCAGCAGCGCCCACATAGGGGAAGGCTACAATGAGCAGTTCTTC	CASSAHIGEGYNEQFF
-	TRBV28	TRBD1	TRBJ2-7	TGTGCCAGCAGTTCCGACGCAGGGGGCTCCTACGAGCAGTACTTC	CASSSDAGGSYEQYF
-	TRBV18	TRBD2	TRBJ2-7	TGTGCCAGCTCACCAGCGGGAGGCCCCTACGAGCAGTACTTC	CASSPAGGPYEQYF
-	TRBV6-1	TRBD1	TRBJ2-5	TGTGCCAGCAGACCGGGACAGGGCGGTGGAGAGACCCAGTACTTC	CASRPGQGGGETQYF
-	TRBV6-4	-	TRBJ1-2	TGTGCCAGCAGTGAGTCTGCGACGAACTATGGCTACACCTTC	CASSESATNYGYTF
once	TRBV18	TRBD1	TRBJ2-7	TGTGCCAGCTCAGCCGGGACAGGGGACCTCTCCTACGAGCAGTACTTC	CASSAGTGDLSYEQYF
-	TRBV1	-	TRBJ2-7	TGCACCAGCAGCCAAGGAACGGAACCTCCCTTC	CTSSQGTEPPF
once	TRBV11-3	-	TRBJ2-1	TGTGCCAGCAGCGCGCAGGGGAGTACCTACCCCAATGAGCAGTTCTTC	CASSAQGSTYPNEQFF
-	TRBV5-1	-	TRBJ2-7	TGCGCCAGCAGCGCAGCGGGGACAGTGTCCTACGAGCAGTACTTC	CASSAAGTVSYEQYF
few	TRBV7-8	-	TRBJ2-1	TGTGCTGTGGGAGGACTAATCACCTACAATGAGCAGTTCTTC	CAVGGLITYNEQFF
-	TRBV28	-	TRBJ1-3	TGTGCCAGCAGTGACAGGAGAAGAAACACCATATATTTT	CASSDRRRNTIYF
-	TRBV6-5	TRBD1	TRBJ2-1	TGTGCCAGCAGCCACGGGACAGGAAGGTTCTTC	CASSHGTGRFF
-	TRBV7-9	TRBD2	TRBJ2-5	TGTGCCAGCAGCCGGACACTAGCGAGGGAGACCCAGTACTTC	CASSRTLARETQYF
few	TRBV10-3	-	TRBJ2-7	TGTGCCATCAGGGGGGGGCTGGACGAGCAGTACTTC	CAIRGGLDEQYF